The next 6 T cell receptor beta chains were all read from a single sample in a study of cytomegalovirus exposure and HLA in healthy donors. The PCR employed 60 Vbeta primers together with 13 Jbeta primers. The repertoire was sequenced with immunoSEQ multiplex PCR; TCRdb's copy has only in-frame clones and lacks some. The data hold 270,000 or so clones, with around 86% observed a single time. The sequenced sample consisted of PBMCs. All receptors derive from a man aged 40-50 years in good health and CMV-seropositive.

J is TRBJ2-7 and V is TRBV28; D not resolved. The length of the CDR3 is 12 residues. Germline V gives CDR1 MDHEN, CDR2 SYDVKM. The V gene lost 10 bases and the J gene lost 2 bases, with 12 bases spanning the gap. The CDR3 is CATTTETYEQYF. CDR3 sequence (DNA): TGTGCCACCACAACAGAGACCTACGAGCAGTACTTC.

This chain's CDR3 is CASSLSGPMEQYF. CDR3 DNA: TGTGCCAGCAGTTTAAGCGGCCCAATGGAGCAGTACTTC. V and J are TRBV27 and TRBJ2-7; a weak D match, TRBD2 (5 bases). V lost 2 bases and J 7 bases, leaving 12 bases between the germline ends. CDR1 and CDR2 from the germline V gene are MNHEY and SMNVEV (reference sequence). This CDR3 is 13 amino acids long.

The V and J genes are TRBV5-4 and TRBJ2-3; D perhaps matches TRBD2 (6 bases). This CDR3 spans 15 amino acids. Germline V gives CDR1 SGHNT, CDR2 YYREEE (reference sequence). V was pared by 3 bases and J by 4 bases, with 15 bases between. The CDR3 sequence: CASSWRGGPADTQYF. For the CDR3, the DNA is TGTGCCAGCAGCTGGCGCGGAGGGCCGGCAGATACGCAGTATTTT.

V and J are TRBV7-2 and TRBJ2-5, with 8 bases identical to TRBD1. The germline CDR1 and CDR2 sequences are SGHTA and FQGNSA. The CDR3 runs 15 residues. J lost 4 bases, V lost 3 bases, and 7 bases had no gene match. The CDR3 bases are TGTGCCAGCAGCTTCCGCAGGGGGCGGGGAGAGACCCAGTACTTC. The encoded protein is CASSFRRGRGETQYF.

This clone has a single count. V usage is TRBV4-1 and J usage is TRBJ2-7, with TRBD1 as a possible D gene (6 bases). The CDR3 runs 15 residues. Trimming took off 0 bases at V and 0 bases at J, with 9 bases between the two ends. Germline loops: CDR1 MGHRA, CDR2 YSYEKL. CDR3 amino acids: CASSQDWTDSYEQYF. The CDR3 DNA follows: TGCGCCAGCAGCCAAGATTGGACAGACTCCTACGAGCAGTACTTC.

The V gene is TRBV7-2, the J gene TRBJ2-1; 7 bases fit TRBD1. From germline, CDR1 is SGHTA and CDR2 FQGNSA. The CDR3 sequence is 16 residues long. J was trimmed by 7 bases and V by 3 bases; bases with no gene match: 12. As DNA, the CDR3 is TGTGCCAGCAGCTTCCTACAGGGGCGACTTGGGAATGAGCAGTTCTTC. The encoded protein is CASSFLQGRLGNEQFF.